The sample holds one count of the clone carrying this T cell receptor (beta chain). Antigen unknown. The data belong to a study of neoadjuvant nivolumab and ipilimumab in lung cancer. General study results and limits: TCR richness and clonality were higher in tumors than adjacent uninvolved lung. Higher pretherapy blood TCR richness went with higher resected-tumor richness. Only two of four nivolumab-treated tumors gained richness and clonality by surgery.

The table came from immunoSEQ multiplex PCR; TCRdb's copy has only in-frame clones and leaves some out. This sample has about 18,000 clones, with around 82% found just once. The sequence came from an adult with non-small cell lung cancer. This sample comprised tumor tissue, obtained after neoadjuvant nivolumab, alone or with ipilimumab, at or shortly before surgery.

The CDR3 loop is CASSLELGETQYF. The CDR3 nucleotides read TGTGCCAGCAGCTTAGAACTAGGAGAGACCCAGTACTTC. The chain is built from TRBV7-2 and TRBJ2-5, with D maybe TRBD2 (5 bases). The CDR3 covers 13 residues. Trimming removed 1 base from V and 4 bases from J, with 7 bases in between. CDR1 is SGHTA, CDR2 FQGNSA, per germline.